These 17 T cell receptor beta chains were sequenced from one sample in a study of Ad26.COV2.S vaccination and SARS-CoV-2 variants. Measured with immunoSEQ multiplex PCR; TCRdb has only the in-frame clones, and not every one. The sample consists of 410,000 or so clones, more than 80% of them appearing once. Treatment indicated: approximately 18 received Ad26.COV2.S at low or high dose, single or two shots; roughly five received placebo; per-sample allocation not given. Vaccine and placebo recipients were sampled on day 63 after the first injection. The source was peripheral blood, collected in a trial of Ad26.COV2.S vaccine versus placebo. These receptors came from a person between 18 and 65 years old who received the Ad26.COV2.S COVID-19 vaccine or a placebo.

This chain links TRBV7-8 with TRBJ1-1; 9 bases are shared with TRBD1. This CDR3 region has 14 residues. V lost 3 bases to trimming and J lost 5 bases; unmatched junction nucleotides: 4. The V gene's germline CDR1 is SGHVS and CDR2 FQNEAQ. Here the CDR3 reads CASSFGQGWTEAFF. CDR3 in DNA: TGTGCCAGCAGCTTCGGACAGGGGTGGACTGAAGCTTTCTTT.

Here the CDR3 DNA reads TGCGCCAGCAGCCCCCGGGCCGACTCCGGGGAGCTGTTTTTT. It translates to CASSPRADSGELFF. The chain couples TRBV5-1 to TRBJ2-2; D not resolved. The V gene lost 4 bases and the J gene lost 6 bases, with 13 bases spanning the gap. CDR1 and CDR2 (germline): SGHRS, YFSETQ. The CDR3 covers 14 residues.

The V gene is TRBV7-9, the J gene TRBJ2-6; 7 positions match TRBD1. V was clipped by 5 bases and J by 2 bases; unmatched bases: 3. The germline V gene has CDR1 SEHNR and CDR2 FQNEAQ (reference sequence). The CDR3 covers 15 residues. DNA of the CDR3: TGTGCCAGCAGCGCTGGGACAGCTGGGGCCAACGTCCTGACTTTC. It specifies CASSAGTAGANVLTF. The full variable domain, with the rest looked up from reference TRBV7-9 and TRBJ2-6, is DTGVSQNPRHKITKRGQNVTFRCDPISEHNRLYWYRQTLGQGPEFLTYFQNEAQLEKSRLLSDRFSAERPKGSFSTLEIQRTEQGDSAMYLCASSAGTAGANVLTFGAGSRLTVL.

The rearrangement joins TRBV7-2 to TRBJ2-7, with TRBD1 matching over 8 bases. This CDR3 is built from 13 residues. Germline V gene lookup returns CDR1 SGHTA and CDR2 FQGNSA. After removal of 1 base from V and 5 bases from J, the junction contained 1 base not matched to a gene. The CDR3 region has the DNA TGTGCCAGCAGCTTAGACAGGGGGGACGAGCAGTACTTC. Its protein product is CASSLDRGDEQYF.

The gene calls are TRBV5-5 and TRBJ2-3; maybe TRBD1 (6 bases). V gave up 0 bases and J gave up 10 bases, with 21 bases separating them. This CDR3 has 16 residues. Looked up from germline, CDR1 is SGHKS and CDR2 is YYEKEE (reference sequence). The CDR3 region is CASSLGVFTGPSAQYF. DNA of the CDR3: TGTGCCAGCAGCTTGGGGGTATTCACAGGGCCCTCGGCGCAGTATTTT. The full variable domain, completed using reference TRBV5-5 and TRBJ2-3, is DAGVTQSPTHLIKTRGQQVTLRCSPISGHKSVSWYQQVLGQGPQFIFQYYEKEERGRGNFPDRFSARQFPNYSSELNVNALLLGDSALYLCASSLGVFTGPSAQYFGPGTRLTVL.

The chain joins TRBV7-8 to TRBJ2-5, with TRBD2 matching over 8 bases. CDR1 and CDR2 (germline): SGHVS, FQNEAQ. This CDR3 is 15 amino acids long. V shed 5 bases, J shed 5 bases, and the junction held 10 bases outside the gene matches. The DNA of the CDR3 is TGTGCCAGCAGCCCCGGGAGGGGAGAAAGGGAGACCCAGTACTTC. It yields the protein CASSPGRGERETQYF.

This clone was detected a few times. The chain has TRBV9 and TRBJ2-2, with D unclear. Trimming cost V 4 bases and J 0 bases, with 10 bases left between them. The V gene's germline CDR1 is SGDLS and CDR2 YYNGEE. This CDR3 has 15 amino acids. The CDR3 DNA is TGTGCCAGCAGCCCCCGGCTGGCGAACACCGGGGAGCTGTTTTTT. It is translated as CASSPRLANTGELFF.

The V gene is TRBV18, the J gene TRBJ2-1, with D possibly matching TRBD1 (6 bases). Trimming removed 3 bases from V and 9 bases from J, with 9 bases in between. Germline V lookup: CDR1 KGHSH, CDR2 LQKENI. The CDR3 runs to 12 residues. CDR3 sequence reads: CASSPQGIEQFF. CDR3 bases: TGTGCCAGCTCACCGCAGGGGATTGAGCAGTTCTTC.

The gene calls are TRBV3-1 (or the pseudogene TRBV3-2) and TRBJ2-2; 7 bases align to TRBD2. The germline V gene encodes CDR1 LGHDT and CDR2 YNNKEL (reference sequence). This CDR3 is 17 amino acids long. V was pared by 0 bases and J by 6 bases, with 10 bases of the junction left unmatched. CDR3 residues: CASSQDRAREGPGELFF. CDR3 nucleotides: TGTGCCAGCAGCCAAGATAGGGCCAGGGAGGGCCCCGGGGAGCTGTTTTTT.

The table lists this clone with a count of one. The chain employs TRBV7-2 and TRBJ2-7, with 7 bases lining up with TRBD1. Germline-derived CDR1 and CDR2 are SGHTA and FQGNSA. The CDR3 extends over 16 amino acids. V was pared by 1 base and J by 0 bases, with 6 bases of the junction left unmatched. CDR3 sequence: CASSLVSGGFSYEQYF. CDR3 DNA sequence: TGTGCCAGCAGCTTAGTTTCAGGGGGTTTCTCCTACGAGCAGTACTTC.

The J gene is TRBJ2-6, the V gene TRBV14; TRBD2 aligns across 10 bases. The CDR3 extends over 17 amino acids. V shed 1 base and J 4 bases; nucleotides not matched to a gene: 4. The germline CDR1 and CDR2 sequences are SGHDN and FVKESK. The CDR3 here is CASSQGLAGAGANVLTF. In DNA, the CDR3 is TGTGCCAGCAGCCAAGGGCTAGCGGGAGCCGGGGCCAACGTCCTGACTTTC.

The chain links TRBV3-1 (or the pseudogene TRBV3-2) to TRBJ1-3; TRBD1 agrees at 10 bases. V gave up 1 base and J gave up 0 bases; unmatched junction bases: 6. In germline, CDR1 is LGHDT, CDR2 YNNKEL (reference sequence). The CDR3 has 18 amino acids. The CDR3: CASSQAGQGPSSGNTIYF. For the CDR3, the DNA is TGTGCCAGCAGCCAAGCGGGACAGGGGCCCTCCTCTGGAAACACCATATATTTT.

J is TRBJ1-2 and V is TRBV7-2; TRBD1 aligns across 8 bases. V lost 1 base, J lost 8 bases, and 6 bases stayed unmatched. CDR3 length: 14 amino acids. CDR1 and CDR2 from the germline V gene are SGHTA and FQGNSA. CDR3 sequence: CASSLGTGREGYTF. The CDR3 nucleotides read TGTGCCAGCAGCTTAGGGACAGGGAGGGAGGGCTACACCTTC.

The genes are TRBV9 and TRBJ1-1, with D tentatively TRBD1 (5 bases). Germline values: CDR1 SGDLS, CDR2 YYNGEE. Trimming left V 2 bases short and J 5 bases short, with 10 bases between. The CDR3 covers 13 residues. This CDR3 is CASSVQGETEAFF. As DNA, the CDR3 is TGTGCCAGCAGCGTTCAGGGAGAAACTGAAGCTTTCTTT.

J is TRBJ1-1 and V is TRBV29-1; a weak D match, TRBD1 (5 bases). CDR3 length: 13 residues. V lost 4 bases and J lost 3, with 12 bases in between. Germline V gives CDR1 SQVTM, CDR2 ANQGSEA. The CDR3 DNA reads TGCAGCGTTGGTTGGGGCATGGACACTGAAGCTTTCTTT. Translating it yields CSVGWGMDTEAFF.

This rearrangement joins TRBV5-1 to TRBJ2-3; a weak D match, TRBD2 (6 bases). The V gene's germline CDR1 is SGHRS and CDR2 YFSETQ. The CDR3 has 15 amino acids. Trimming left V 3 bases short and J 2 bases short, with 13 bases between. The CDR3 sequence is CASSSRDFDTDTQYF. The CDR3 region has the DNA TGCGCCAGCAGCTCCCGGGACTTTGACACAGATACGCAGTATTTT.

The chain is built from TRBV5-4 and TRBJ2-1; TRBD1 matches at 8 bases. The V and J ends lost 1 base and 9 bases, in that order; junction bases with no gene match: 15. This CDR3 is 17 amino acids long. The V gene's germline CDR1 is SGHNT and CDR2 YYREEE (reference sequence). CDR3: CASSLLERTGSVFEQFF. The DNA of the CDR3 is TGTGCCAGCAGCTTGTTGGAGAGGACAGGGTCAGTGTTTGAGCAGTTCTTC.